This record looks at one T cell receptor beta chain sequence and its context. Profiling relied on immunoSEQ multiplex PCR, and the TCRdb table lists in-frame clones only, not all of them. The sample lists about 110,000 clones, about 90% seen once, with around 1.5% in the top ten. This sample is part of a study of T cell changes during pregnancy in multiple sclerosis. V trimming: 4 bases; J trimming: 2 bases; junction bases outside the gene matches: 4. Germline lookup yields CDR1 LNHNV and CDR2 YYDKDF (reference sequence). The CDR3 totals 16 residues. The material sequenced was peripheral blood, taken after pregnancy. This chain uses TRBV15 with TRBJ2-3; 12 positions match TRBD2. The source is a female donor with multiple sclerosis, enrolled in a pregnancy study. The CDR3 sequence is CATSTRTSGNTDTQYF. CDR3 in DNA: TGTGCCACCAGCACGAGGACTAGCGGGAACACAGATACGCAGTATTTT.